This is a list of T cell receptor beta chains from one sample in a study of OX40 agonist ivuxolimab in advanced cancers. Sequencing was performed with immunoSEQ multiplex PCR; in TCRdb, only in-frame clones are kept and a portion is missing. The repertoire includes roughly 61,000 clones, less than 85% of them detected once, and under 0.65% sits in the top ten. The specimen comprised CD4+ or CD8+ T cells sorted from blood, sampled in a trial of the OX40 agonist ivuxolimab. The receptors come from an adult with an advanced solid tumor such as melanoma, head and neck, liver or kidney cancer. Each CDR3 is given with its conserved first and last residue. A D gene is named only where the DNA matches it firmly. Only some rows state a clone size, as once, few, many or a class for expanded clones.

cdr3_nt	cdr3_aa	v_call	d_call	j_call	clone_size
TGTGCCAGCAGCGTAGCTCGGGGAGGTACGCAGTATTTT	CASSVARGGTQYF	TRBV9	-	TRBJ2-3	-
TGTGCCAGCAGCCCGGGACAGGGCAACGAAAAACTGTTTTTT	CASSPGQGNEKLFF	TRBV6-1	TRBD1	TRBJ1-4	-
TGTGCCAGCAGCCAGGCTAGCGGGAGTGGGGAGACAGATACGCAGTATTTT	CASSQASGSGETDTQYF	TRBV4-2	TRBD2	TRBJ2-3	-
TGTGCCTGGAAAGGTCTAACGGCCTACAATGAGCAGTTCTTC	CAWKGLTAYNEQFF	TRBV30	-	TRBJ2-1	-
TGTGCCAGCAGCTTAGCGGGACAGTACTCTGGAAACACCATATATTTT	CASSLAGQYSGNTIYF	TRBV7-9	TRBD1	TRBJ1-3	-
TGTGCCAGCAGCCCGGGACAGAAAGAGACCCAGTACTTC	CASSPGQKETQYF	TRBV4-2	TRBD1	TRBJ2-5	few
TGTGCCAGCAGCTTTAAGACTAGCGGATACAGCACAGATACGCAGTATTTT	CASSFKTSGYSTDTQYF	TRBV5-4	TRBD2	TRBJ2-3	-
TGCAGCGTACGACAGGGGGCGCAGGAAAAACTGTTTTTT	CSVRQGAQEKLFF	TRBV29-1	TRBD1	TRBJ1-4	many
TGCGCCAGCAGAAGCGGGACGAGCGACAATGAGCAGTTCTTC	CASRSGTSDNEQFF	TRBV10-2	TRBD2	TRBJ2-1	-
TGCGCCAGCAGCTTGGGACCTTTCTCTGGAAACACCATATATTTT	CASSLGPFSGNTIYF	TRBV5-1	-	TRBJ1-3	-
TGCGCCAGCAGCTTGAGTCTCGCGGGAGCAGGCAATGAGCAGTTCTTC	CASSLSLAGAGNEQFF	TRBV5-1	TRBD2	TRBJ2-1	-
TGTGCCAGCAGCTTGGACAGACAAGAGACCCAGTACTTC	CASSLDRQETQYF	TRBV7-3	-	TRBJ2-5	-
TGCAGCGTTGAAGATCGGCGGGTAAACACCATATATTTT	CSVEDRRVNTIYF	TRBV29-1	-	TRBJ1-3	-
TGTGCCAGCAGCTTAAAAAGGGGGCGGAGTGGAACCGGGGAGCTGTTTTTT	CASSLKRGRSGTGELFF	TRBV11-3	TRBD1	TRBJ2-2	-
TGTGCCAGCAGCTTAAGGGTCCCCAGACTCAGCACAGATACGCAGTATTTT	CASSLRVPRLSTDTQYF	TRBV11-3	-	TRBJ2-3	-
TGTGCCAGCATTAAATCAGGGAGCCAAGAGACCCAGTACTTC	CASIKSGSQETQYF	TRBV7-9	-	TRBJ2-5	-
TGTGCCAGCAGTCTCAACAGGGGCGGGGGCGAAAAACTGTTTTTT	CASSLNRGGGEKLFF	TRBV27	TRBD1	TRBJ1-4	once
TGTGCCAGCAGCCCTGGGGGGAGGGGGTTTACAGAGACCCAGTACTTC	CASSPGGRGFTETQYF	TRBV5-4	-	TRBJ2-5	-
TGTGCCAGCAGCCGGGGGGGCTACACCGGGGAGCTGTTTTTT	CASSRGGYTGELFF	TRBV27	TRBD2	TRBJ2-2	-
TGTGCCAGCAGCTCGGGACTAGCGGGCCGGGGCGCAGATACGCAGTATTTT	CASSSGLAGRGADTQYF	TRBV7-2	TRBD2	TRBJ2-3	-
TGTGCCATCAGCCCTAGGGAGCGGAGGGGGGGAGATACGCAGTATTTT	CAISPRERRGGDTQYF	TRBV10-3	-	TRBJ2-3	-
TGTGCCAGCTCCCCGGGACTCTGGCCGGATAATGAGCAGTTCTTC	CASSPGLWPDNEQFF	TRBV11-3	-	TRBJ2-1	-
TGTGCCACCAGCAGAGGACTAGCGGGGTACCAAGAGACCCAGTACTTC	CATSRGLAGYQETQYF	TRBV15	TRBD2	TRBJ2-5	once
TGTGCCAGCAGCTTGGGGATACTAGCGGTGGACAATGAGCAGTTCTTC	CASSLGILAVDNEQFF	TRBV5-6	TRBD2	TRBJ2-1	-
TGCAGCGTCGACGCCGGGACAGGCCGCACAGATACGCAGTATTTT	CSVDAGTGRTDTQYF	TRBV29-1	TRBD1	TRBJ2-3	-
TGTGCCACCAGCAGGGGGACTGCCTTTTACAATGAGCAGTTCTTC	CATSRGTAFYNEQFF	TRBV15	-	TRBJ2-1	few
TGCGCCAGCAGCTCCCTCTCGGAGGATCAGCCCCAGCATTTT	CASSSLSEDQPQHF	TRBV4-1	-	TRBJ1-5	medium-sized
TGTGCCAGCAGCAGGGCTAGCGGCTACAATGAGCAGTTCTTC	CASSRASGYNEQFF	TRBV6-1	TRBD2	TRBJ2-1	-
TGTGCCAGCAGCTTGGATCTCCCGGTTGAAGCTTTCTTT	CASSLDLPVEAFF	TRBV5-4	-	TRBJ1-1	-
TGTGCCAGCAGTTACTTGGGCTCACCCCTCCACTTT	CASSYLGSPLHF	TRBV6-6	-	TRBJ1-6	-
TGTGCCAGCAGCTGGGACAGGGGGCTGGATGAGCAGTTCTTC	CASSWDRGLDEQFF	TRBV5-6	TRBD1	TRBJ2-1	-
TGTGCCAGCAGCTTAACCGCAGGGGAAGAGACCCAGTACTTC	CASSLTAGEETQYF	TRBV7-3	-	TRBJ2-5	-
TGTGCCAGCAGCCGTCGGACTAGCGGGAACACAGATACGCAGTATTTT	CASSRRTSGNTDTQYF	TRBV6-6	TRBD2	TRBJ2-3	-
TGTGCCAGCAGCCAAGGACTAGCGGGTGGGAATGAGCAGTTCTTC	CASSQGLAGGNEQFF	TRBV5-4	TRBD2	TRBJ2-1	-
TGTGCCAGCAGTTCGGGTGGACAGGACTTCTATGGCTACACCTTC	CASSSGGQDFYGYTF	TRBV6-5	TRBD1	TRBJ1-2	-
TGTGCCAGCAGAGGACTAGCGGGAGGGCCCTTTATTGGGCAGTTCTTC	CASRGLAGGPFIGQFF	TRBV11-2	TRBD2	TRBJ2-1	-
TGTGCCAGCAGCGTGGGACCGATGAACACCGGGGAGCTGTTTTTT	CASSVGPMNTGELFF	TRBV5-4	-	TRBJ2-2	-
TGCAGCGCCGGACAGCAAGAGACCCAGTACTTC	CSAGQQETQYF	TRBV29-1	-	TRBJ2-5	once
TGCGCCAGCAATCCGACAGGGGGCTCCCAAGAGACCCAGTACTTC	CASNPTGGSQETQYF	TRBV10-2	TRBD1	TRBJ2-5	-
TGTGCCAGCAGGGAGACGGCGGGAGTGGAGCAGTTCTTC	CASRETAGVEQFF	TRBV2	TRBD2	TRBJ2-1	few
TGTGCCTGGTCCCCTATGGGGGTAACTAACACTGAAGCTTTCTTT	CAWSPMGVTNTEAFF	TRBV30	-	TRBJ1-1	-
TGTGCCAGCTCACCGATTAGCGGGACAGGCTCCTACGAGCAGTACTTC	CASSPISGTGSYEQYF	TRBV18	-	TRBJ2-7	-
TGTGCCAGCAGCCCTGGGACTAGCGAGAGGGGGTACTTC	CASSPGTSERGYF	TRBV28	TRBD2	TRBJ2-7	few
TGTGCCTGGAGCCGACATCGAGGGGCCAACGTCCTGACTTTC	CAWSRHRGANVLTF	TRBV30	-	TRBJ2-6	-
TGCGCCAGCAGCTTGGGAGACAGGGTCTACAATGAGCAGTTCTTC	CASSLGDRVYNEQFF	TRBV5-1	TRBD1	TRBJ2-1	-
TGTGCCAGCAGTTTACGCGAGGCAGATACGCAGTATTTT	CASSLREADTQYF	TRBV27	-	TRBJ2-3	-
TGTGCCAGCAGTGAGTCGAGTGGGAATGAGCAGTTCTTC	CASSESSGNEQFF	TRBV6-4	-	TRBJ2-1	-
TGTGCCAGCAGCCCCAGGACAGGGCCATCTGGAAACACCATATATTTT	CASSPRTGPSGNTIYF	TRBV13	TRBD1	TRBJ1-3	-
TGTGCCAGCAGCAAAGGAGGGTTCTACGAGCAGTACTTC	CASSKGGFYEQYF	TRBV21-1	-	TRBJ2-7	-
TGTGCCGGGCGTCGAGGGGATGGCTACACCTTC	CAGRRGDGYTF	TRBV6-1	-	TRBJ1-2	-
TGTGCCACCTCCAACCCGGGGGACTTTGGCCACGAGCAGTACTTC	CATSNPGDFGHEQYF	TRBV19	-	TRBJ2-7	-
TGTGCCAGCAGCTTAGCCGGAATGGACGGCTACACCTTC	CASSLAGMDGYTF	TRBV7-2	-	TRBJ1-2	-
TGTGCCAGCAGCTTTCTGAGAGCGGAAACAGATACGCAGTATTTT	CASSFLRAETDTQYF	TRBV5-6	-	TRBJ2-3	-